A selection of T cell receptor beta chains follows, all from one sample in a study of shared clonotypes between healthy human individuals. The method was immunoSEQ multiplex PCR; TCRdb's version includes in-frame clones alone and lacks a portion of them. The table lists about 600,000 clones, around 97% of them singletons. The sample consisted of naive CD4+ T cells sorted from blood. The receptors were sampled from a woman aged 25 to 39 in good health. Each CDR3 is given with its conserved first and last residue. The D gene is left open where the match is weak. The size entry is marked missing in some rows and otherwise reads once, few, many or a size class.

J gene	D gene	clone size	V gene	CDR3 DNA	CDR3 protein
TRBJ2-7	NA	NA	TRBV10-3	TGTGCCATCAGTGAGTCGAAGACAGCCTACGAGCAGTACTTC	CAISESKTAYEQYF
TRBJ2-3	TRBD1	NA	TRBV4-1	TGCGCCAGCAGCCTTGGACAGGGGGCCCATACGCAGTATTTT	CASSLGQGAHTQYF
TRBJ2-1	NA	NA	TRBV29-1	TGCAGCGCCGGGGGTAACAATGAGCAGTTCTTC	CSAGGNNEQFF
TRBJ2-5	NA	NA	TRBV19	TGTGCCAGTAGCGGTAGGTACCAGGAGACCCAGTACTTC	CASSGRYQETQYF
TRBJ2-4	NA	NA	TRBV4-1	TGCGCCAGCAGCCAAGTAGGCGGGGTGGGCATTCAGTACTTC	CASSQVGGVGIQYF
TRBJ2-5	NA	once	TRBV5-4	TGTGCCAGCAGCTTGTTTTACAGTCAAGAGACCCAGTACTTC	CASSLFYSQETQYF
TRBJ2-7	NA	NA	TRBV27	TGTGCCAGCAGGACGACTCGTAAGGCCACAGGCTACGAGCAGTACTTC	CASRTTRKATGYEQYF
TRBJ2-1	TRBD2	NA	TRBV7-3	TGTGCCAGCAGCTTAACTAGCGGGACATACAATGAGCAGTTCTTC	CASSLTSGTYNEQFF
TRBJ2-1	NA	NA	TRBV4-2	TGTGCCAGCAGCCTAGGAGGGGGTCAGTACAATGAGCAGTTCTTC	CASSLGGGQYNEQFF
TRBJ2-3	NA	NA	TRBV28	TGTGCCAGCATGTTTCGTTTTCGGGGGCGGGGTATCAGCACAGATACGCAGTATTTT	CASMFRFRGRGISTDTQYF
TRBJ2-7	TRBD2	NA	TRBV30	TGTGCCTGGAGTGTACGGGGACTAGCGGCAAAGTACGAGCAGTACTTC	CAWSVRGLAAKYEQYF
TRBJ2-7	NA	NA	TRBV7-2	TGTGCCAGCAGCTTATCAGCTAGCTTTGAGCACGAGCAGTACTTC	CASSLSASFEHEQYF
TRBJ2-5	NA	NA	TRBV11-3	TGTGCCAGCAGCTTAGACTGGACTACGGCGGAGACCCAGTACTTC	CASSLDWTTAETQYF
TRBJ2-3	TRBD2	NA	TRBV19	TGTGCCAGTAGTCTACTTCAACGACTAGCGGGAGGTACGCAGTATTTT	CASSLLQRLAGGTQYF
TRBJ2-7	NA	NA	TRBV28	TGTGCCAGCAGTTCACTAGTTTCCTACGAGCAGTACTTC	CASSSLVSYEQYF